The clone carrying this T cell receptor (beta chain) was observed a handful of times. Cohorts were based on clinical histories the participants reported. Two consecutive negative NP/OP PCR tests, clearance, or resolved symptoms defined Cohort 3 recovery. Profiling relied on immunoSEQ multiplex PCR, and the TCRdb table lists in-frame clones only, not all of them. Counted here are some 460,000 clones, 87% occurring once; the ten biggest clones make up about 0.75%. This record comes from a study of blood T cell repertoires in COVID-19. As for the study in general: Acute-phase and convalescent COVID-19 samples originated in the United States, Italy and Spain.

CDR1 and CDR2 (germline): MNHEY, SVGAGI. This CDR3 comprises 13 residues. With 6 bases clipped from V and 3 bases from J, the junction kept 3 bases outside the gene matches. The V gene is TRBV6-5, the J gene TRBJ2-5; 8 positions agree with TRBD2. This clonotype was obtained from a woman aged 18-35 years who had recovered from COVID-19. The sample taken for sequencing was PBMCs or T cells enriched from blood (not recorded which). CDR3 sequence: CASRFSGEETQYF. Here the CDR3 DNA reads TGTGCCAGCAGGTTTAGCGGGGAAGAGACCCAGTACTTC.